The following is a TCR beta chain sequence with its context. The data stem from a study of blood T cell repertoires in COVID-19. Whole-study context: From the United States, Italy and Spain came samples of acute and convalescent COVID-19. T cells, B-cell-depleted T cells, or PBMCs supplied cDNA or gDNA.

In the original processing: Reference gene primer amplification gave nucleated cell count estimates. TCRdb keeps only in-frame clones here, not all; method: immunoSEQ multiplex PCR. The D gene and trimming were derived from the DNA, and the V and J assignments and clone size from that table. This sample has under 500,000 clones; about 89% occur once, and the top ten carry about 4.3%. This CDR3 has 17 amino acids. Germline CDR1 MGHRA, CDR2 YSYEKL. The trim removed 0 bases at V and 0 bases at J, leaving 4 bases unmatched. The chain has TRBV4-1 and TRBJ2-1; 8 positions agree with TRBD2. The specimen was peripheral blood. The clonotype originates from a woman aged 25 to 39 with acute or convalescent COVID-19. This CDR3 reads CASSQDWGTSSYNEQFF. DNA for the CDR3: TGCGCCAGCAGCCAAGATTGGGGGACTAGCTCCTACAATGAGCAGTTCTTC.